One TCR beta chain is described in this entry. The target of this receptor is not known. No much larger clone is present one base from it, and per-base qualities are unavailable. The CDR3 regions of human TCRbeta chains were analyzed by immunosequencing. From the authors' description of their analysis: Repertoire TCRs were matched against a reference library of SARS-CoV-2-specific TCRs generated with the MIRA antigen-specificity platform. Breadth was defined as the fraction of unique TCRs that were SARS-CoV-2-associated. Depth was defined as the fraction of total T cells that were SARS-CoV-2-associated. Using the MIRA data, every spike-specific TCR was mapped to the spike region that the TCR reacted to and assigned to either a CD4 or a CD8 class. Log10-transformed breadth and depth values were compared by one-way ANOVA with Sidak's multiple comparisons tests. TCRdb obtained this table from immuneACCESS and retained in-frame rearrangements with V and J assigned. These tables miss some clones; where compared with another copy, unresolved V genes account for less than half of the shortfall, and the remainder is unexplained. The D gene and trimming were derived from the DNA, and the V and J assignments and clone size from that table. Present in this sample are approximately 150,000 clones, around 90% of which were seen just once. 1.5% to 2% of the sample goes to the ten largest clones.

CDR1 and CDR2, looked up from the germline V gene, are KGHSH and LQKENI. V sheds 0 bases and J sheds 1 base, leaving 12 bases between their ends. The cysteine opens and the phenylalanine closes a CDR3 of 16 amino acids. Only the CDR3 DNA stays, 48 bases, in frame from base 1. The sample's time point, from its label and the paper: about 28 days (+/-7) after the second vaccine dose. AZD1222 recipients whose second dose came at about 4 weeks and those whose second dose came at about 12 weeks were combined into one group, since spike-specific TCR depth and breadth did not differ between the two schedules. Vaccinee samples were obtained from the UK trials COV001 and COV002, which included a single-blind randomized controlled phase 2/3 trial of AZD1222 (ChAdOx1 nCoV-19) in healthy adults. Trial participant PBMC samples were collected at day 0 and day 28 after the second dose for TCRbeta chain sequencing.

This sample was included in a study of T cell responses to AZD1222 COVID-19 vaccine (dated by TCRdb to the early 2020s). At the level of the whole study: A total of over 230 trial participants underwent TCR sequencing, of whom 207 received two doses of AZD1222 and approximately 25 received two doses of the MenACWY control vaccine. Trial participants were enrolled by age into 18-55, 56-69 and 70-plus year subgroups, with roughly 160, 29 and 62 TCR-sequenced participants respectively. Summary of the overall study and its limitations: Nearly half of unique spike-specific TCRs reportedly recognized epitopes outside regions mutated in the B.1.351 and B.1.1.7 variants. Spike-specific TCR breadth and depth rose significantly after two AZD1222 doses compared with day 0 and with MenACWY recipients. The 56-69-year group was small, and its depth increase did not reach significance, likely because of low power. The whole spike protein was spanned by vaccine-associated CD4 TCRs, and dominant responses were seen in regions 160-218 and 743-854. Because no day 14 peak-response samples were available, repertoires were characterized only after the peak T cell response. Participants were mostly white British, with more females than males. The authors suggested clonal diversity may have been underestimated. Only six AZD1222 recipients were SARS-CoV-2 seropositive at baseline, limiting conclusions about previously exposed vaccinees.

The chain is made from TRBV18 and TRBJ1-1, with TRBD1 perhaps the D gene, on 5 matching bases. The source of this sequence is an adult who received the AZD1222 COVID-19 vaccine. The sample here was peripheral blood, taken 28 days after the second AZD1222 dose. The DNA reads as follows: TGTGCCAGCTCACCACCGTTCGGGGGAAAGAACACTGAAGCTTTCTTT. The translation is CASSPPFGGKNTEAFF.